This TCR beta chain is drawn from a study of blood T cell repertoires in COVID-19. Study background: Some COVID-19 samples were acute and others convalescent; all came from the United States, Italy and Spain. Nucleic acid was either cDNA or gDNA, and it came from T cells, B-cell-depleted T cells, or PBMCs.

Study processing details: Amplification of reference gene primers provided the estimated nucleated cell counts. The table came from immunoSEQ multiplex PCR; TCRdb's copy has only in-frame clones and leaves some out. V, J and clone size are taken as reported in that table, and D and trimming were inferred from the DNA itself. The data contain more than 85,000 clones, over 75% of them singletons. Trimming stripped 2 bases from V and 7 bases from J, with 9 bases between. The CDR3 has 12 residues. CDR1 is GTSNPN and CDR2 is SVGIG in the germline V gene (reference sequence). There are a few counts of this clone.

Sequenced: peripheral blood. The chain is built from TRBV30 and TRBJ1-5, with D possibly being TRBD1 (5 bases). This receptor was taken from a human donor in a cohort sampled during active COVID-19. The chain's CDR3 is CAWSHGGQPQHF. CDR3 coding DNA: TGTGCCTGGAGTCACGGGGGGCAGCCCCAGCATTTT.